This is a list of T cell receptor beta chains from one sample in a study of T cells after yellow fever vaccination. TCRdb ran MiXCR on the 5' RACE reads and lists one entry per CDR3 protein. Counted here are 150,000 to 200,000 distinct CDR3 sequences, approximately 6.2% occurring once; the ten biggest clones make up roughly 3%. The starting material was CD4+ T cells sorted from PBMCs, obtained on the day of the first yellow fever vaccination. The receptors stem from a man in his late teens or twenties who received the YFV17D yellow fever vaccine. CDR3s include the opening cysteine and the closing phenylalanine or tryptophan. D genes are given only for firm matches. Clone size is given for some rows only: seen once, a few or many times, or a class if the clone is expanded.

len	d_gene	v_gene	j_gene	abundance	CDR3nt	CDR3aa
14	TRBD1	TRBV12-3/TRBV12-4	TRBJ2-7	many	TGTGCCAGCAGTTTGGATACAGGGGTAGATGAGCAGTACTTC	CASSLDTGVDEQYF
13	.	TRBV28	TRBJ2-2	many	TGTGCCAGCAGTCAAACTAACACCGGGGAGCTGTTTTTT	CASSQTNTGELFF
15	TRBD1	TRBV5-1	TRBJ2-3	many	TGTGCCAGCAGCTTGGGGCAGGGGGACACAGATACGCAGTATTTT	CASSLGQGDTDTQYF
17	.	TRBV24-1	TRBJ2-1	many	TGTGCCACCAGTGATACGGCGGCGGGGACCGACTACAATGAGCAGTTCTTC	CATSDTAAGTDYNEQFF
16	TRBD2	TRBV6-1	TRBJ2-5	many	TGTGCCAGCAGCCGGACTAGCTGGCTTTATGAAGAGACCCAGTACTTC	CASSRTSWLYEETQYF
17	.	TRBV9	TRBJ1-1	many	TGTGCCAGCAGCGTAGTTCCCGGGAGGACTAGGGACACTGAAGCTTTCTTT	CASSVVPGRTRDTEAFF
15	.	TRBV6-5	TRBJ2-1	.	TGTGCCAGCAGTTCCTATTCGCTGAACGAGCCTGAGCAGTTCTTC	CASSSYSLNEPEQFF
14	.	TRBV7-9	TRBJ2-3	.	TGTGCCAGCAGCTCCATCGTGGGGCCAGATACGCAGTATTTT	CASSSIVGPDTQYF
14	.	TRBV5-1	TRBJ1-1	many	TGCGCCAGCAGCTGGCGAGGGGCGAACACTGAAGCTTTCTTT	CASSWRGANTEAFF
12	.	TRBV19	TRBJ2-1	many	TGTGCCAGTAGTATGGCTGTGGCTGAGCAGTTCTTC	CASSMAVAEQFF
15	TRBD1	TRBV7-2	TRBJ1-1	.	TGTGCCAGCAGCCCTGGGACAGGGTTTAGGGCTGAAGCTTTCTTT	CASSPGTGFRAEAFF
15	TRBD2	TRBV5-1	TRBJ2-1	many	TGCGCCAGCAGCGGTCGGGGGGGCCTTGGCAATGAGCAGTTCTTC	CASSGRGGLGNEQFF
13	.	TRBV12-3/TRBV12-4	TRBJ2-5	once	TGTGCCAGCAGTAGATCCAGGGAAGAGACCCAGTACTTC	CASSRSREETQYF
15	TRBD2	TRBV5-1	TRBJ2-1	many	TGCGCCAGCAGCGCCCCTAGCGGGGGGGATGATGAGCAGTTCTTC	CASSAPSGGDDEQFF
16	TRBD2	TRBV9	TRBJ2-2	many	TGTGCCAGCAGCGTAAGGAGCGGGGGGAACACCGGGGAGCTGTTTTTT	CASSVRSGGNTGELFF
13	.	TRBV7-2	TRBJ1-2	few	TGTGCCAGCAGCGAGAGACAGGCCAATGGCTACACCTTC	CASSERQANGYTF
13	TRBD1	TRBV20-1	TRBJ1-2	many	TGCAGTGCTAGAAGAGACAGGGGACCTGGCTACACCTTC	CSARRDRGPGYTF
14	TRBD1	TRBV11-2	TRBJ2-5	many	TGTGCCAGCAGCTCTGACAGGGGAATTGGGACCCAGTACTTC	CASSSDRGIGTQYF
12	.	TRBV18	TRBJ1-1	many	TGTGCCAGCTCACCACTGGGACGAAAAGCTTTCTTT	CASSPLGRKAFF
13	.	TRBV20-1	TRBJ1-2	.	TGCAGTGCTACACCACAGGCGTACGGCGGCTACACCTTC	CSATPQAYGGYTF
15	TRBD1	TRBV5-1	TRBJ2-7	.	TGCGCCAGCAGCCGGGTGGGGGACAGGGGGCTCGAGCAGTACTTC	CASSRVGDRGLEQYF
14	.	TRBV20-1	TRBJ1-2	.	TGCAGTGCTCGAGACAGTCGATACCTACATGGCTACACCTTC	CSARDSRYLHGYTF
15	.	TRBV12-3/TRBV12-4	TRBJ1-5	few	TGTGCCAGCAGTCTCCGACGGTCAAGCAATCAGCCCCAGCATTTT	CASSLRRSSNQPQHF
13	TRBD1	TRBV10-3	TRBJ2-7	many	TGTGCCACCGCGTTGGCAGGGGGCGACGAGCAGTACTTC	CATALAGGDEQYF
14	.	TRBV28	TRBJ2-7	many	TGTGCCAGCAGTTTATATCCCAGGTACTACGAGCAGTACTTC	CASSLYPRYYEQYF
15	.	TRBV19	TRBJ2-3	many	TGTGCCAGTAATTCCGAGGGGGAAGGCACAGATACGCAGTATTTT	CASNSEGEGTDTQYF
15	.	TRBV5-1	TRBJ1-3	many	TGCGCCAGCAGCCTAGACAGAGCCTCTGGAAACACCATATATTTT	CASSLDRASGNTIYF
16	.	TRBV27	TRBJ1-6	many	TGTGCCAGCAGTTCCCGGGGAAGCTCCTATAATTCACCCCTCCACTTT	CASSSRGSSYNSPLHF
15	TRBD1	TRBV11-3	TRBJ1-1	many	TGTGCCAGCAGCGTAGGACAGGGGGCAAACACTGAAGCTTTCTTT	CASSVGQGANTEAFF
15	.	TRBV5-4	TRBJ2-1	medium-sized	TGTGCCAGCAGCTTGGTGGGCCACGTTAACAATGAGCAGTTCTTC	CASSLVGHVNNEQFF
18	TRBD2	TRBV20-1	TRBJ2-1	few	TGCAGTGCTTACTCCTGGACTAGCGGGACCGGGTGGGGCAATGAGCAGTTCTTC	CSAYSWTSGTGWGNEQFF
13	.	TRBV20-1	TRBJ1-1	many	TGCAGTGCTAGAGACAGGATCGGAAAAGGAGCTTTCTTT	CSARDRIGKGAFF
14	TRBD1	TRBV3-1	TRBJ1-2	few	TGTGCCAGCAGCCAGGCCTTCGACAGGGGTGGCTACACCTTC	CASSQAFDRGGYTF
14	TRBD1	TRBV7-2	TRBJ1-1	many	TGTGCCAGCAGGGTTCCGGGACAGTACACTGAAGCTTTCTTT	CASRVPGQYTEAFF
15	TRBD1	TRBV7-9	TRBJ1-1	many	TGTGCCAGCAGCTTAGGGGAGACAGGGGTCACTGAAGCTTTCTTT	CASSLGETGVTEAFF
15	TRBD2	TRBV12-3/TRBV12-4	TRBJ2-1	.	TGTGCCAGCAGTCTAGCGGGGGTTCCGTACAATGAGCAGTTCTTC	CASSLAGVPYNEQFF
16	TRBD2	TRBV4-3	TRBJ2-3	.	TGCGCCAGCAGCCAAGAATCGGGTAGCGGGGCAAATACGCAGTATTTT	CASSQESGSGANTQYF
15	TRBD1	TRBV9	TRBJ2-2	.	TGTGCCAGCAGCTTGGACAGGGGGCAAAACGGGGAGCTGTTTTTT	CASSLDRGQNGELFF
15	TRBD1	TRBV6-5	TRBJ1-5	few	TGTGCCAGCAGTTGGACAGGGGCCAGCAATCAGCCCCAGCATTTT	CASSWTGASNQPQHF
15	TRBD2	TRBV6-1	TRBJ2-5	few	TGTGCCAGCAGTAGGACGCGGGGGGTCAAAGAGACCCAGTACTTC	CASSRTRGVKETQYF
14	.	TRBV5-1	TRBJ2-1	many	TGCGCCAGCAGCTTGGTAGCAGGGAAGAATGAGCAGTTCTTC	CASSLVAGKNEQFF
17	.	TRBV9	TRBJ2-4	.	TGTGCCAGCAGCGTAGGGGTCGGAAGGGCAGCCAAAAACATTCAGTACTTC	CASSVGVGRAAKNIQYF